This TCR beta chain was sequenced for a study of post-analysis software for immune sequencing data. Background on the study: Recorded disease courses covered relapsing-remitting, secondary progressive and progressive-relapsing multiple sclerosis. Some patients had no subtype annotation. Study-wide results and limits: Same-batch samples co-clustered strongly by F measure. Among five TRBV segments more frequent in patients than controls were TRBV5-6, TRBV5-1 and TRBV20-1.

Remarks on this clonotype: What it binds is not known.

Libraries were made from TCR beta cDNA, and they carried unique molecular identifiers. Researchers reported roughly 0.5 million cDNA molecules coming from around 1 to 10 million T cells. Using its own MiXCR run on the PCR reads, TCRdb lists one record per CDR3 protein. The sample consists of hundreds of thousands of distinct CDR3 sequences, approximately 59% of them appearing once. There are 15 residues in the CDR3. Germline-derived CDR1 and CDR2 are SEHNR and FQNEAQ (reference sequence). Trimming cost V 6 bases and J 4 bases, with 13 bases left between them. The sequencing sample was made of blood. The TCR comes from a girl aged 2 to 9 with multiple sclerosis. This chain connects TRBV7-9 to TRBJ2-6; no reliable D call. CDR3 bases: TGTGCCAGCAGAGGGCGTGCAGAGGGGGCCAACGTCCTGACTTTC. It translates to CASRGRAEGANVLTF. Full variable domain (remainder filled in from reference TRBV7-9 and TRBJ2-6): DTGVSQNPRHKITKRGQNVTFRCDPISEHNRLYWYRQTLGQGPEFLTYFQNEAQLEKSRLLSDRFSAERPKGSFSTLEIQRTEQGDSAMYLCASRGRAEGANVLTFGAGSRLTVL.